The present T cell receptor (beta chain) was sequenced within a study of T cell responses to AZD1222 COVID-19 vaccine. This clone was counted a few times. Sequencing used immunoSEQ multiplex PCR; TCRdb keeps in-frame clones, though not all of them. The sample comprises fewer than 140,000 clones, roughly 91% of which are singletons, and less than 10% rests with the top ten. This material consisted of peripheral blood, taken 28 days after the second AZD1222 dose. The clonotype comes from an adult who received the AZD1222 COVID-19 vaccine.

The CDR3 loop is CASSLGYEFRSTIYF. Written as DNA, the CDR3 is TGTGCCAGCAGCTTAGGTTACGAATTTCGGAGCACCATATATTTT. This chain links TRBV7-8 with TRBJ1-3; unclear D gene. V lost 1 base and J 9 bases, leaving 16 bases between the germline ends. Germline assignment: CDR1 SGHVS and CDR2 FQNEAQ. This CDR3 is built from 15 residues.